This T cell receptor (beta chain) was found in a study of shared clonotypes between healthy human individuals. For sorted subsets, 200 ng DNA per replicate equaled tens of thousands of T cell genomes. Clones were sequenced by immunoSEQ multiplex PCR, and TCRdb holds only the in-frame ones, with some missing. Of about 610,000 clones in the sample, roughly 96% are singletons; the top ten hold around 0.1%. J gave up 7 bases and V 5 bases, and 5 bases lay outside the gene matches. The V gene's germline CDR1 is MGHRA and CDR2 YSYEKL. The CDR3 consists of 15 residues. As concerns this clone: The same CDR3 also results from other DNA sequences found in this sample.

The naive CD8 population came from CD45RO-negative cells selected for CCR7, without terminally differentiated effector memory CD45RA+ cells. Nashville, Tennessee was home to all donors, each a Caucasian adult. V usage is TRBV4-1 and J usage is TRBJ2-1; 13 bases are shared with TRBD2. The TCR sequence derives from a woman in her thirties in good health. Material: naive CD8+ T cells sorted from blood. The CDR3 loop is CASSRLAGGFNEQFF. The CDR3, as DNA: TGCGCCAGCAGCAGACTAGCGGGAGGTTTTAATGAGCAGTTCTTC.